This TCR beta chain was sequenced during a study of cytomegalovirus exposure and HLA in healthy donors. Vbeta (60) and Jbeta (13) primers were used in the PCR. The data were produced by immunoSEQ multiplex PCR, yet TCRdb's version contains in-frame clones alone and is incomplete. The data contain about 150,000 clones, around 80% of them singletons. J gave up 13 bases and V 3 bases, and 4 bases lay outside the gene matches. CDR3 length equals 14 residues. CDR1 and CDR2 (germline): KGHSH, LQKENI. The TCR sequence derives from a male donor in good health and CMV-seropositive. The sample consisted of PBMCs. The chain joins TRBV18 to TRBJ2-1, with 15 bases lining up with TRBD2. DNA for the CDR3: TGTGCCAGCTCACCCGGGACTAGCGGGAGGAGTCAGTTCTTC. Translation gives CASSPGTSGRSQFF.